This T cell receptor (beta chain) was identified during a study of OX40 agonist ivuxolimab in advanced cancers. Overall study findings and caveats: Clones of CD4+ and CD8+ blood T cells grew by week 6 at doses of 0.1 to 3.0 mg/kg.

Profiled with immunoSEQ multiplex PCR; TCRdb holds only in-frame clones, not every one. The table shows tens of thousands of clones, with about 90% occurring only once. A word on this clone: Its antigen is unidentified.

The CDR3 totals 17 residues. Sequenced here: CD4+ or CD8+ T cells sorted from blood, sampled in a trial of the OX40 agonist ivuxolimab. The TCR sequence derives from an adult with an advanced solid tumor such as melanoma, head and neck, liver or kidney cancer. V gene TRBV12-2 combines with J gene TRBJ2-7. TRBV12-2 is noted as a pseudogene. This CDR3 is CASRFLQRLTKTYEQYF. The CDR3 nucleotides read TGTGCAAGTCGCTTCCTCCAACGACTGACAAAGACCTACGAGCAGTACTTC.